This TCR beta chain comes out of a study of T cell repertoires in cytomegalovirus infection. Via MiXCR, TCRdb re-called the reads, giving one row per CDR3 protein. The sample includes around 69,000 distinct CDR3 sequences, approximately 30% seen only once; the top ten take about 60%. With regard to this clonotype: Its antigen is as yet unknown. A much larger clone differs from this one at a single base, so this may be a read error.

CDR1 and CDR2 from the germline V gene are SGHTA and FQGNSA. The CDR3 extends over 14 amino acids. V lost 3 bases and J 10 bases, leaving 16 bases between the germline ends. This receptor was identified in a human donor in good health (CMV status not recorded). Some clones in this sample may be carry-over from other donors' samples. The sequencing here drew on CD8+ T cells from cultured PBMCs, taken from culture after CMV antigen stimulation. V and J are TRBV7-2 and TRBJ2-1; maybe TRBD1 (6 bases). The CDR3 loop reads CASSFRQEDREQFF. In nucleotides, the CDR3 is TGTGCCAGCAGCTTTCGACAGGAGGATCGGGAGCAGTTCTTC. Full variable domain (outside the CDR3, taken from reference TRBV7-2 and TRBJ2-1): GAGVSQSPSNKVTEKGKDVELRCDPISGHTALYWYRQSLGQGLEFLIYFQGNSAPDKSGLPSDRFSAERTGGSVSTLTIQRTQQEDSAVYLCASSFRQEDREQFFGPGTRLTVL.